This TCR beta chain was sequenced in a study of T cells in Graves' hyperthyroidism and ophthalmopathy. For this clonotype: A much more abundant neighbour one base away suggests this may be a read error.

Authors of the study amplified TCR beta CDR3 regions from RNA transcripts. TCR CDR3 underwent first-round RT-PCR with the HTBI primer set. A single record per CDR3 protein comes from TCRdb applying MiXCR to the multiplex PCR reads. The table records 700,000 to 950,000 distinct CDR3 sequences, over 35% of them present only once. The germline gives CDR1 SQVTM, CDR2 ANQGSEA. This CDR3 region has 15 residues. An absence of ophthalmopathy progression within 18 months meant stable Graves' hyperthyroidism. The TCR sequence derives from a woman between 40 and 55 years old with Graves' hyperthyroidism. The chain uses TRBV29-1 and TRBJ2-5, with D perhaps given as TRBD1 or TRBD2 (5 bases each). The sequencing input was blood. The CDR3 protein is CNVVIGPGRQETQYF. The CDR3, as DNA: TGCAACGTTGTGATTGGGCCAGGGAGACAAGAGACCCAGTACTTC.